These 27 T cell receptor beta chains were sequenced from one sample in a study of T cell changes during pregnancy in multiple sclerosis. The repertoire was sequenced with immunoSEQ multiplex PCR; TCRdb's copy has only in-frame clones and lacks some. Among about 35,000 clones, about 87% were seen once, and the ten largest hold 3.5%. The sample was CD8+ T cells from peripheral blood mononuclear cells, taken in the third trimester of pregnancy. These receptors came from a female donor with multiple sclerosis, enrolled in a pregnancy study.

V usage is TRBV25-1 and J usage is TRBJ1-2; the match to TRBD1 covers 8 bases. CDR3 length: 12 residues. Germline CDR1 reads MGHDK; CDR2 reads SYGVNS. Trimming removed 7 bases from V and 4 bases from J; junction bases left unmatched: 2. The CDR3 region has the DNA TGTGCCAGCAAGACAGGGGTCTATGGCTACACCTTC. It codes for CASKTGVYGYTF.

The chain uses TRBV6-6 and TRBJ1-1; D is possibly TRBD1 (6 bases). Trimming shortened V by 2 bases and J by 6 bases, and 19 bases separated the two germline ends. Germline CDR1 and CDR2: MNHNY and SVGAGI (reference sequence). The CDR3 length is 16 residues. The CDR3 protein is CASSYTQGQLGPEAFF. The DNA of the CDR3 is TGTGCCAGCAGTTACACGCAGGGACAATTGGGGCCTGAAGCTTTCTTT.

CDR3 DNA: TGTGCCAGTGATACAGGGACCTATGGCTACACCTTC. Its translation: CASDTGTYGYTF. The V call is TRBV19, the J call TRBJ1-2, with D tentatively TRBD1 (6 bases). The CDR3 sequence is 12 residues long. Between the trimmed V and J ends, which lost 8 bases and 4 bases, there was a span of 11 bases. Germline V gene data show CDR1 as LNHDA and CDR2 as SQIVND (reference sequence).

The chain has TRBV9 and TRBJ2-1, with 8 bases lining up with TRBD2. The CDR3 consists of 17 residues. With 0 bases clipped from V and 0 bases from J, the junction kept 5 bases outside the gene matches. The germline gives CDR1 SGDLS, CDR2 YYNGEE. Here the CDR3 DNA reads TGTGCCAGCAGCGTAGACCGGCGGGGGGTCTCCTACAATGAGCAGTTCTTC. This encodes CASSVDRRGVSYNEQFF.

This chain uses TRBV4-3 with TRBJ2-2, with D unresolved. Germline loops: CDR1 LGHNA, CDR2 YSLEER. Trimming shortened V by 1 base and J by 0 bases, and 12 bases separated the two germline ends. The CDR3 spans 17 residues. The chain's CDR3 is CASSQGVETTNTGELFF. The CDR3 nucleotides read TGCGCCAGCAGCCAAGGAGTAGAAACTACGAACACCGGGGAGCTGTTTTTT.

The J gene is TRBJ2-1, the V gene TRBV19, with D uncertain. This CDR3 spans 14 amino acids. Looked up from germline, CDR1 is LNHDA and CDR2 is SQIVND (reference sequence). V lost 1 base to trimming and J lost 4 bases, with 8 bases between them. DNA for the CDR3: TGTGCCAGTAGTATAGGAGCAAATTACAATGAGCAGTTCTTC. It specifies CASSIGANYNEQFF.

This chain links TRBV6-1 with TRBJ1-1; 9 bases are a match to TRBD1. Germline lookup yields CDR1 MNHNS and CDR2 SASEGT. The junction had 4 bases not matched to a gene; V was cut back by 6 bases and J by 5 bases. The CDR3 is 13 residues long. The CDR3 here is CASRQGAGTEAFF. Written as DNA, the CDR3 is TGTGCCAGCAGACAGGGGGCGGGTACTGAAGCTTTCTTT.

The chain carries TRBV11-2 and TRBJ2-7; TRBD2 matches 11 bases. Germline loops: CDR1 SGHAT, CDR2 FQNNGV. With 5 bases clipped from V and 2 bases from J, the junction kept 2 bases outside the gene matches. This CDR3 spans 14 amino acids. The CDR3 spells CASSPGLAAYEQYF. For the CDR3, the DNA is TGTGCCAGCAGCCCGGGACTAGCGGCCTACGAGCAGTACTTC.

In its sample, this clone was seen once. V gene TRBV14 combines with J gene TRBJ2-7; 11 bases fit TRBD1. V lost 4 bases and J lost 3; bases outside the gene matches: 8. CDR1 and CDR2 from the germline V gene are SGHDN and FVKESK. The CDR3 length is 16 residues. The CDR3 DNA follows: TGTGCCAGCAGCCGGAGGATGGGACAGGGGGACTACGAGCAGTACTTC. It codes for CASSRRMGQGDYEQYF.

This chain joins TRBV18 and TRBJ1-1; D remains unclear. V lost 3 bases and J lost 0, with 8 bases in between. The germline V gene encodes CDR1 KGHSH and CDR2 LQKENI. The CDR3 extends over 14 amino acids. The CDR3 spells CASSPAGVNTEAFF. DNA for the CDR3: TGTGCCAGCTCACCCGCCGGGGTGAACACTGAAGCTTTCTTT.

The CDR3 is CASRFAGTVNEKLFF. DNA for the CDR3: TGTGCCAGCAGATTCGCGGGGACAGTGAATGAAAAACTGTTTTTT. This chain connects TRBV2 to TRBJ1-4; 7 bases match TRBD1. CDR3 length: 15 amino acids. Trimming at V came to 6 bases and at J to 5 bases, leaving 9 bases not matched to a gene. CDR1 is SNHLY and CDR2 is FYNNEI in the germline V gene.

V gene TRBV5-1 combines with J gene TRBJ2-7, with 9 bases identical to TRBD1. The V segment lost 1 base and the J segment 4 bases; nucleotides outside the gene matches: 3. The CDR3 runs to 14 residues. Germline CDR1 and CDR2: SGHRS and YFSETQ. Written as DNA, the CDR3 is TGCGCCAGCAGCTTGACAGGGGGCGTTTACGAGCAGTACTTC. As protein: CASSLTGGVYEQYF.

V and J are TRBV5-6 and TRBJ2-7; a possible D gene is TRBD2 (5 bases). The CDR3 is 19 residues long. The germline V gene encodes CDR1 SGHDT and CDR2 YYEEEE. With 4 bases removed from V and 2 bases from J, the gap between germline ends came to 28 bases. The CDR3 spells CASSPPTGKDGKRPYEQYF. The CDR3 DNA is TGTGCCAGCAGCCCCCCAACGGGGAAAGACGGTAAGCGTCCCTACGAGCAGTACTTC.

This clone showed up just once. The V gene is TRBV19, the J gene TRBJ1-2; no firm D call. The germline CDR1 and CDR2 sequences are LNHDA and SQIVND (reference sequence). The CDR3 has 10 residues. This CDR3 is CASGDYGYTF. The CDR3 region has the DNA TGTGCGTCCGGGGATTATGGCTACACCTTC.

The CDR3 nucleotides are TGTGCCAGCAGCTTTGGGAGGGACAGGGGAGCGGTCGCTGAAGCTTTCTTT. Translation gives CASSFGRDRGAVAEAFF. The chain is built from TRBV11-1 and TRBJ1-1; TRBD1 matches at 10 bases. There are 17 residues in the CDR3. V shed 3 bases and J 6 bases; nucleotides not matched to a gene: 13. Per the germline V gene, CDR1 is SGHAT and CDR2 is FQDESV (reference sequence).

The V and J genes are TRBV12-5 and TRBJ1-1; tentative D call: TRBD1 (5 bases). The CDR3 has 13 residues. Trimming took 7 bases from V and 4 from J, leaving 13 bases between them. Germline V gene sequence: CDR1 LGHNT, CDR2 FRNRAP. CDR3 coding DNA: TGTGCTAGTGCCCTGGGGGGGGGCACTGAAGCTTTCTTT. Translating it yields CASALGGGTEAFF.

This clone is termed medium-sized. The CDR3 region has the DNA TGCGCCAGCAGCATTATCTTGACAGGGAGTCCAAGTTACAATGAGCAGTTCTTC. Its protein product is CASSIILTGSPSYNEQFF. The chain recombines TRBV10-2 with TRBJ2-1; 7 bases are a match to TRBD1. CDR3 size: 18 residues. Germline CDR1 WSHSY, CDR2 SAAADI. Trimming removed 6 bases from V and 4 bases from J; junction bases left unmatched: 18.

V and J are TRBV19 and TRBJ2-1; D may be TRBD2 (6 bases). The germline V gene has CDR1 LNHDA and CDR2 SQIVND (reference sequence). Trimming pared 6 bases from V and 2 bases from J, leaving 14 bases between. The CDR3 is made up of 15 amino acids. CDR3 amino acids: CASSLGGRAYNEQFF. DNA of the CDR3: TGTGCCAGTAGCCTCGGGGGAAGGGCCTACAATGAGCAGTTCTTC.

Of note for this clone: This CDR3 is also generated by other DNA sequences in the sample. The V gene is TRBV4-1, the J gene TRBJ1-1; D possibly corresponds to TRBD1 (5 bases). Germline V CDR1 and CDR2: MGHRA, YSYEKL. V was trimmed by 3 bases and J by 1 base, leaving 6 bases between them. The CDR3 totals 13 residues. In nucleotides, the CDR3 is TGCGCCAGCAGCCATGGACAGAACACTGAAGCTTTCTTT. Encoded protein: CASSHGQNTEAFF.

CDR3 amino acids: CASSLGQKLGNSPLHF. Here the CDR3 DNA reads TGTGCCAGCAGCCTGGGACAAAAGCTGGGAAATTCACCCCTCCACTTT. The chain employs TRBV9 and TRBJ1-6, with D perhaps matching TRBD1 (6 bases). The CDR3 extends over 16 amino acids. V lost 4 bases and J lost 7, with 18 bases in between. CDR1 is SGDLS, CDR2 YYNGEE, per germline. Drawing the rest from reference TRBV9 and TRBJ1-6, the complete variable domain is DSGVTQTPKHLITATGQRVTLRCSPRSGDLSVYWYQQSLDQGLQFLIQYYNGEERAKGNILERFSAQQFPDLHSELNLSSLELGDSALYFCASSLGQKLGNSPLHFGNGTRLTVT.

This rearrangement joins TRBV6-1 to TRBJ2-5; D may be TRBD1 (6 bases). CDR1 MNHNS and CDR2 SASEGT come from the germline V gene. V dropped 4 bases and J dropped 6 bases, with 12 bases sitting between them. This CDR3 comprises 13 residues. The CDR3 region is CASSGTGSKTQYF. As DNA, the CDR3 is TGTGCCAGCAGTGGAACAGGGTCTAAGACCCAGTACTTC.

V usage is TRBV27 and J usage is TRBJ2-3, with 13 bases matching TRBD2. This CDR3 is built from 19 residues. The V gene's germline CDR1 is MNHEY and CDR2 SMNVEV (reference sequence). Germline trimming cut 5 bases from V and 2 bases from J; bases unmatched to any gene: 13. CDR3 sequence: CASSPTSGGALSLTDTQYF. The DNA of the CDR3 is TGTGCCAGCAGTCCAACTAGCGGGGGGGCGTTATCCCTCACAGATACGCAGTATTTT.

This clone was counted a single time. J is TRBJ2-7 and V is TRBV7-6; D is ambiguous. The V and J ends lost 5 bases and 4 bases respectively, with 9 bases between them. The CDR3 totals 12 residues. Germline lookup yields CDR1 SGHVS and CDR2 FNYEAQ. In nucleotides, the CDR3 is TGTGCCAGCAGCCCCCGAGATTACGAGCAGTACTTC. It translates to CASSPRDYEQYF.

The J gene is TRBJ2-7, the V gene TRBV29-1, with 7 bases matching TRBD1. Per germline, CDR1 SQVTM and CDR2 ANQGSEA. The CDR3 contains 13 residues. J lost 0 bases, V lost 7 bases, and 6 bases had no gene match. As DNA, the CDR3 is TGCAGCGCCAGGGGGTTAAACTCCTACGAGCAGTACTTC. Its protein is CSARGLNSYEQYF.

The rearrangement joins TRBV5-5 to TRBJ1-2; D perhaps matches TRBD1 (6 bases). Trimming stripped 2 bases from V and 4 bases from J, with 9 bases between. This CDR3 contains 13 residues. Germline values: CDR1 SGHKS, CDR2 YYEKEE (reference sequence). In DNA form, the CDR3 reads TGTGCCAGCAGCTTTGGGGGCAGCTATGGCTACACCTTC. Translation gives CASSFGGSYGYTF.

This clone appeared once. The CDR3 region has the DNA TGTGCCACCGGGGGGGCCAGAGATGAGCAGTTCTTC. It yields the protein CATGGARDEQFF. V and J are TRBV6-6 and TRBJ2-1, with 8 nucleotides matching TRBD2. Germline V gene lookup returns CDR1 MNHNY and CDR2 SVGAGI (reference sequence). The CDR3 totals 12 residues. V lost 10 bases to trimming and J lost 8 bases; unmatched junction nucleotides: 7.

The chain has TRBV2 and TRBJ1-4, with D possibly being TRBD1 (6 bases). From germline, CDR1 is SNHLY and CDR2 FYNNEI. With 0 bases removed from V and 15 bases from J, the gap between germline ends came to 14 bases. The CDR3 extends over 13 amino acids. The CDR3 nucleotides read TGTGCCAGCAGTGAAGCGCGGGGGCGGTTGGTGTTTTTT. It specifies CASSEARGRLVFF.